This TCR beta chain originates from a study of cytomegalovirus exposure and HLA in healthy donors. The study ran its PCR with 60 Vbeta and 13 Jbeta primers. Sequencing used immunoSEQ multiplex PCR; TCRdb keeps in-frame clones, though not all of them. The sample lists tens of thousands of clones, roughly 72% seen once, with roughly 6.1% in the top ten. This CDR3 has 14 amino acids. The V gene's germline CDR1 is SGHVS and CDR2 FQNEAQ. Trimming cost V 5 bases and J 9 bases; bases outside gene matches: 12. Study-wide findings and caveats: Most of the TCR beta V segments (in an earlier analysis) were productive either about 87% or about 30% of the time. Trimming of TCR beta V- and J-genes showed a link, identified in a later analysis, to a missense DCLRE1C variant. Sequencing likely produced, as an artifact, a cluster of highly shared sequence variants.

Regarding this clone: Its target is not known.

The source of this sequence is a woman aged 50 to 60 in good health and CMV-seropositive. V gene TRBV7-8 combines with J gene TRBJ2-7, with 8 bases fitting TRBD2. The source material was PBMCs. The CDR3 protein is CASSRSGGQYSQYF. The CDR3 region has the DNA TGTGCCAGCAGCCGATCGGGAGGGCAGTACTCGCAGTACTTC.